Each of the 8 T cell receptor beta chains below was sequenced from the same sample in a study of control samples from healthy donors and cancer patients. Assay: immunoSEQ multiplex PCR; the TCRdb copy retains only in-frame clones and omits some. The table lists 74,000 or so clones, 89% of them singletons. The specimen sequenced was blood. These receptors all stem from a man aged 45-60 years in good health.

This clone was observed a single time. The V gene is TRBV5-6, the J gene TRBJ1-6; 8 nucleotides agree with TRBD1. Trimming took 3 bases from V and 6 from J; bases not matched to a gene: 2. The CDR3 covers 14 residues. CDR1 SGHDT and CDR2 YYEEEE come from the germline V gene. The CDR3 DNA is TGTGCCAGCAGCTACGGGACAGGTAATTCACCCCTCCACTTT. As protein: CASSYGTGNSPLHF.

This clone was counted a single time. The chain couples TRBV23-1 to TRBJ2-5; 12 bases are shared with TRBD2. TRBV23-1 is marked as an open reading frame, function uncertain. This CDR3 is 15 amino acids long. The ends lost 8 bases at V and 5 bases at J; junction bases unmatched: 9. CDR3 nucleotide sequence: TGCGCCAGCTACTCTAGCGGGGGGGCCGATGAGACCCAGTACTTC. The encoded protein is CASYSSGGADETQYF.

This rearrangement joins TRBV5-1 to TRBJ2-7; D is perhaps TRBD1 (5 bases). CDR1 is SGHRS and CDR2 is YFSETQ in the germline V gene. The CDR3 is 15 amino acids. V dropped 0 bases and J dropped 6 bases, with 16 bases sitting between them. This CDR3 reads CASSLAGIGQGEQYF. The CDR3 DNA sequence: TGCGCCAGCAGCTTGGCCGGAATAGGTCAGGGCGAGCAGTACTTC.

DNA of the CDR3: TGTGCCAGCTCACCACCGGGAGGGGGGGCCCTAAATACGCAGTATTTT. Encoded protein: CASSPPGGGALNTQYF. This rearrangement joins TRBV18 to TRBJ2-3, with D possibly being TRBD2 (7 bases). This CDR3 has 16 amino acids. V was trimmed by 0 bases and J by 7 bases, leaving 17 bases between them. The V gene's germline CDR1 is KGHSH and CDR2 LQKENI.

This sequence joins TRBV2 and TRBJ2-7; TRBD1 matches 11 bases. This CDR3 is 13 amino acids long. V shed 8 bases, J shed 3 bases, and the junction held 3 bases outside the gene matches. Germline CDR1 is SNHLY and CDR2 is FYNNEI. The chain's CDR3 is CASEGTGGYEQYF. In nucleotides, the CDR3 is TGTGCCAGCGAGGGGACAGGGGGCTACGAGCAGTACTTC.

A few counts support this clone. The genes are TRBV18 and TRBJ2-7; 15 positions agree with TRBD2. The CDR3 sequence is 17 residues long. V trimming: 5 bases; J trimming: 0 bases; junction bases outside the gene matches: 5. CDR1 and CDR2 (germline): KGHSH, LQKENI. CDR3 region: CASSEGTSGGLSYEQYF. CDR3 nucleotides: TGTGCCAGCTCAGAAGGGACTAGCGGGGGGCTCTCCTACGAGCAGTACTTC.

The chain recombines TRBV5-4 with TRBJ1-1; D is perhaps TRBD1 (5 bases). CDR3 length: 14 residues. Germline loops: CDR1 SGHNT, CDR2 YYREEE (reference sequence). V was trimmed by 4 bases and J by 0 bases, leaving 10 bases between them. The CDR3 nucleotides read TGTGCCAGCAGCCTGGGGGAAGTGAACACTGAAGCTTTCTTT. Translation gives CASSLGEVNTEAFF.

The gene calls are TRBV5-1 and TRBJ2-3; 12 nucleotides match TRBD2. This CDR3 is 17 amino acids long. V was clipped by 2 bases and J by 0 bases; unmatched bases: 4. Germline CDR1 and CDR2: SGHRS and YFSETQ. For the CDR3, the DNA is TGCGCCAGCAGCTTCCCTAGCGGGGGGGCGAGCACAGATACGCAGTATTTT. Its protein product is CASSFPSGGASTDTQYF.